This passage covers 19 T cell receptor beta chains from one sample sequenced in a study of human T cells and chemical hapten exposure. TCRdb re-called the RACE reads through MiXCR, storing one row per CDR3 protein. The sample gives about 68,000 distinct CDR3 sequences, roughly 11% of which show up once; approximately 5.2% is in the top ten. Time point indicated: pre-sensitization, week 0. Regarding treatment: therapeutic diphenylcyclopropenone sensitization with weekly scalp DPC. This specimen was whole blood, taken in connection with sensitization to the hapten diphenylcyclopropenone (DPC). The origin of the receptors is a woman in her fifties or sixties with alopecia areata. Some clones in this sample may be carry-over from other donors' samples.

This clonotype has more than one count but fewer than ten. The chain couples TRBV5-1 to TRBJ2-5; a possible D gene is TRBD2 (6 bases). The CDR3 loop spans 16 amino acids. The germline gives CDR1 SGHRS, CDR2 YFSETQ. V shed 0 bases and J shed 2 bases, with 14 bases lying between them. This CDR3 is CASSLDGGLTQETQYF. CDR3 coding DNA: TGCGCCAGCAGCTTGGACGGAGGACTAACACAAGAGACCCAGTACTTC.

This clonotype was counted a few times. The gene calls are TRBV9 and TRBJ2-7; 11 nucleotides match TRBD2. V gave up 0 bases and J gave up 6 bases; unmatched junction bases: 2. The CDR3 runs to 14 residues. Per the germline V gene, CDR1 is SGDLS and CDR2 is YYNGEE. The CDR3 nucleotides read TGTGCCAGCAGCGTAGACCTAGCGGGAGGCGAGCAGTACTTC. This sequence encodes CASSVDLAGGEQYF.

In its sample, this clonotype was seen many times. In DNA, the CDR3 is TGTGCCAGCAGTGCCCCCCCGGGACAGGGGATTTATAGCAATCAGCCCCAGCATTTT. As protein: CASSAPPGQGIYSNQPQHF. The chain joins TRBV2 to TRBJ1-5; 10 nucleotides match TRBD1. There are 19 residues in the CDR3. Germline V gene lookup returns CDR1 SNHLY and CDR2 FYNNEI. Trimming removed 4 bases from V and 0 bases from J; junction bases left unmatched: 12.

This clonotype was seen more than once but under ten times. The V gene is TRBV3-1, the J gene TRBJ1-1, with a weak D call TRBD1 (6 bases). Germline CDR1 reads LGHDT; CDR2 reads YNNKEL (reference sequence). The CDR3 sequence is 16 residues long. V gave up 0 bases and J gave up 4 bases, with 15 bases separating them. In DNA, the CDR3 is TGTGCCAGCAGCCAAGAAGGGGGGGGCAAGGGCACTGAAGCTTTCTTT. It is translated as CASSQEGGGKGTEAFF.

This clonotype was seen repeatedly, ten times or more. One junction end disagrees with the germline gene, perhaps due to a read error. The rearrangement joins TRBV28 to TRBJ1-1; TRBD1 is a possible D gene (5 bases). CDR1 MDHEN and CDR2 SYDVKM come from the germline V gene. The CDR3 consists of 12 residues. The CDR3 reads CASSPRDPPAVF. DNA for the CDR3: TGTGCCAGCAGTCCCCGGGACCCGCCCGCGGTCTTT.

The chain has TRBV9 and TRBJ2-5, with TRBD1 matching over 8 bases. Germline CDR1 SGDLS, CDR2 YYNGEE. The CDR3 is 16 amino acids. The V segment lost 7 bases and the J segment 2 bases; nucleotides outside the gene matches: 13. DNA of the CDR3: TGTGCCAGCGGCGCAGGGACCGGGACAGGACAAGAGACCCAGTACTTC. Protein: CASGAGTGTGQETQYF.

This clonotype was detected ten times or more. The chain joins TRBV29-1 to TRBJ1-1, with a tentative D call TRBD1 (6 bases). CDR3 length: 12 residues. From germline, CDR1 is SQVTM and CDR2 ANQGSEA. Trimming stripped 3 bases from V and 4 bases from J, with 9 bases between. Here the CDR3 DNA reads TGCAGCGTTGAGGGCAGGGGCACTGAAGCTTTCTTT. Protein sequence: CSVEGRGTEAFF.

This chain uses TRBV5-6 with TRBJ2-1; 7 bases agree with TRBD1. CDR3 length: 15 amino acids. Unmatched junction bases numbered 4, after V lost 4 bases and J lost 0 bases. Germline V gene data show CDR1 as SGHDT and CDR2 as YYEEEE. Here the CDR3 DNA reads TGTGCCAGCAGCCGGGGACAGAGCTCCTACAATGAGCAGTTCTTC. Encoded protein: CASSRGQSSYNEQFF.

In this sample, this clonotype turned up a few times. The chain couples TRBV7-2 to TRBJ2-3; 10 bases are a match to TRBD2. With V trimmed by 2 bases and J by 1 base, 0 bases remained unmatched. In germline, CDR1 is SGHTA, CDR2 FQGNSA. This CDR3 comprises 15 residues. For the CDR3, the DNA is TGTGCCAGCAGCTTAACTAGCGGGGGCACAGATACGCAGTATTTT. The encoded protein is CASSLTSGGTDTQYF.

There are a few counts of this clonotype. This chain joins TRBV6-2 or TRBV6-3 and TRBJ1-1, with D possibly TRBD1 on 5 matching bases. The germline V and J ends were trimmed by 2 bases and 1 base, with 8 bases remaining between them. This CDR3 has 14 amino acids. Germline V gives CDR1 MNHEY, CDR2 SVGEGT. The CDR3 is CASSYGHPNTEAFF. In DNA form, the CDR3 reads TGTGCCAGCAGTTACGGACACCCGAACACTGAAGCTTTCTTT.

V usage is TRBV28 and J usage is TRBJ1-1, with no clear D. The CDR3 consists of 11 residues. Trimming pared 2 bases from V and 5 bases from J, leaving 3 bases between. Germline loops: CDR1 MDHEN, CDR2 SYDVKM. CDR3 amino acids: CASSLKTEAFF. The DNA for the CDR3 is TGTGCCAGCAGTTTAAAAACTGAAGCTTTCTTT.

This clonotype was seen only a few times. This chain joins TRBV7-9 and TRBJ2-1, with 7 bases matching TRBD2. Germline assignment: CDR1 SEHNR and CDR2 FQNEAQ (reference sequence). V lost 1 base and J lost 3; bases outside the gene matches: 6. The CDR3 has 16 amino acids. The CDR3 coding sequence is TGTGCCAGCAGCTTAGGTCCCGGACTAGACTACAATGAGCAGTTCTTC. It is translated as CASSLGPGLDYNEQFF. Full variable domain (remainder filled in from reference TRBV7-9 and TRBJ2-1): DTGVSQNPRHKITKRGQNVTFRCDPISEHNRLYWYRQTLGQGPEFLTYFQNEAQLEKSRLLSDRFSAERPKGSFSTLEIQRTEQGDSAMYLCASSLGPGLDYNEQFFGPGTRLTVL.

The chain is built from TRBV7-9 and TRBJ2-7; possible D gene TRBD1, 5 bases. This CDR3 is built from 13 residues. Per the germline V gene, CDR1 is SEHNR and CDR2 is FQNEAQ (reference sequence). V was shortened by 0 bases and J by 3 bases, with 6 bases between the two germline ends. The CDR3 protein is CASSLATGYEQYF. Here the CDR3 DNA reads TGTGCCAGCAGCTTAGCCACAGGCTACGAGCAGTACTTC.

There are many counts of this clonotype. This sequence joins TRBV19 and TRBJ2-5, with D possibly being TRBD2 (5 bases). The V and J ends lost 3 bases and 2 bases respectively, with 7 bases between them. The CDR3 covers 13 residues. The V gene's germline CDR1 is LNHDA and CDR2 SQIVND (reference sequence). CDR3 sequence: CASSMSGQETQYF. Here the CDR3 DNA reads TGTGCCAGTAGTATGAGCGGACAAGAGACCCAGTACTTC.

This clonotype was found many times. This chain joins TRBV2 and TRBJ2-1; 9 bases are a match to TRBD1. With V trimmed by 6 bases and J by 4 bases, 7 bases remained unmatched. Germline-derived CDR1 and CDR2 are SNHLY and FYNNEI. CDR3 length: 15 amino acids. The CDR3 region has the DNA TGTGCCAGCAGCCCGGGACAGGGTTCTTACAATGAGCAGTTCTTC. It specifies CASSPGQGSYNEQFF.

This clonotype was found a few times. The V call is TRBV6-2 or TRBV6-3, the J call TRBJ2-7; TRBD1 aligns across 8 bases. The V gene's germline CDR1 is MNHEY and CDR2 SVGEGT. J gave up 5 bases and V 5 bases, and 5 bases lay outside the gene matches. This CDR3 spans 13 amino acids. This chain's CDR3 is CASSQQGGHEQYF. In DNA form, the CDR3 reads TGTGCCAGCAGTCAACAGGGGGGCCACGAGCAGTACTTC.

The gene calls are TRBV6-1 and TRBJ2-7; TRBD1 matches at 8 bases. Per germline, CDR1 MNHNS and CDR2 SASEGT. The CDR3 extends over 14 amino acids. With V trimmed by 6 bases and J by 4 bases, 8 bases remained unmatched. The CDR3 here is CASRDRVEGYEQYF. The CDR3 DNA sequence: TGTGCCAGCAGGGACAGGGTGGAAGGATACGAGCAGTACTTC.

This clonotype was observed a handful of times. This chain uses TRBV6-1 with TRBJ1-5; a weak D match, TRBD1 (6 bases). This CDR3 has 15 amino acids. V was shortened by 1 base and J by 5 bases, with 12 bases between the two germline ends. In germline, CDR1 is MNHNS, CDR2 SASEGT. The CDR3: CASSEGTALYQPQHF. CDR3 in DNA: TGTGCCAGCAGTGAAGGGACAGCCCTTTATCAGCCCCAGCATTTT.

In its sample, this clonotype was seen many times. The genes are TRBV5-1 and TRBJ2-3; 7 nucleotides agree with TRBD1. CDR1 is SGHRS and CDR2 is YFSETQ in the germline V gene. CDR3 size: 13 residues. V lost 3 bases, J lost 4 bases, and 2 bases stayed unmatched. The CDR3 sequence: CASSSGTADTQYF. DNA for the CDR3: TGCGCCAGCAGCTCCGGGACAGCAGATACGCAGTATTTT.